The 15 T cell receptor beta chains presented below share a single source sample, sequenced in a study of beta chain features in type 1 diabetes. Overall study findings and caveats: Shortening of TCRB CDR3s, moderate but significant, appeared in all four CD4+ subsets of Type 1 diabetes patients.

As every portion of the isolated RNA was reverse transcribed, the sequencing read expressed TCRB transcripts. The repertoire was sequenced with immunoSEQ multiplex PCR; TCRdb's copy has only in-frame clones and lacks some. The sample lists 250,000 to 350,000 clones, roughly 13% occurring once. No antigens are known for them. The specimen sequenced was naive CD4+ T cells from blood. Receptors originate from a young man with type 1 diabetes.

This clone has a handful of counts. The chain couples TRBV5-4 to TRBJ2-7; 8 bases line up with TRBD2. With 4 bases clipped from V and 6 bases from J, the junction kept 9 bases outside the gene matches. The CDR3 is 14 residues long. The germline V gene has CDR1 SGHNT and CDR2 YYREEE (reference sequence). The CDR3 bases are TGTGCCAGCAGCGAGCGGACTAGCCCGAGCGAGCAGTACTTC. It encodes CASSERTSPSEQYF.

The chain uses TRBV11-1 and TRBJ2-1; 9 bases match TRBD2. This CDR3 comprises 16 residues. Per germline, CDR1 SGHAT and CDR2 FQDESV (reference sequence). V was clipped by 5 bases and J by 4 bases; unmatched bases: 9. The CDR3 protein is CASSQHQTSGYNEQFF. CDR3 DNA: TGTGCCAGCAGCCAACACCAGACTAGCGGATACAATGAGCAGTTCTTC.

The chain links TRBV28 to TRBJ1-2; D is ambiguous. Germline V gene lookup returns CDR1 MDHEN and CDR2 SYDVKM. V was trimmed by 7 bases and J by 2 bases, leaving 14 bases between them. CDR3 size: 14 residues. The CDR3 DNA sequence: TGTGCCAGCAACCGGGAGAGTGAGAACTATGGCTACACCTTC. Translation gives CASNRESENYGYTF.

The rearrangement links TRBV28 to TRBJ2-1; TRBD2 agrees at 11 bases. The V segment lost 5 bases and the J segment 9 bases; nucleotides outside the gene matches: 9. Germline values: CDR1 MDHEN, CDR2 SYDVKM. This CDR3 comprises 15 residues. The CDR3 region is CASSGTSGPGTEQFF. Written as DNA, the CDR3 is TGTGCCAGCAGTGGGACTAGCGGCCCGGGGACTGAGCAGTTCTTC.

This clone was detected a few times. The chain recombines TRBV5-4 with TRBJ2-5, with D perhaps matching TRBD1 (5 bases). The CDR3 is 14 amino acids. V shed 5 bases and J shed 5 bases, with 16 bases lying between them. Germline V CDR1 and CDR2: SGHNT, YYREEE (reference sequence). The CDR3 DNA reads TGTGCCAGCAGTTCCAGGGCTGAGGCGGAGACCCAGTACTTC. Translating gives CASSSRAEAETQYF.

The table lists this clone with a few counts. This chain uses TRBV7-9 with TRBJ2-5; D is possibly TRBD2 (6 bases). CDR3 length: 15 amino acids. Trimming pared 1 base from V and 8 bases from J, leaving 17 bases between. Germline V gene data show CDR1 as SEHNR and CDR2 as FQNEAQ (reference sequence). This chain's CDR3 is CASSLGVAVPGTQYF. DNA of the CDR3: TGTGCCAGCAGCTTAGGGGTAGCGGTTCCGGGAACCCAGTACTTC.

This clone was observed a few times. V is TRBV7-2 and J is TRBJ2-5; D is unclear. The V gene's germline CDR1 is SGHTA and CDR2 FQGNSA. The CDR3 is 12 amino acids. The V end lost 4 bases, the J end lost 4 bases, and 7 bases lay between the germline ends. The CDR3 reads CASSSLPETQYF. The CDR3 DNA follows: TGTGCCAGCAGCTCCCTCCCAGAGACCCAGTACTTC.

In DNA form, the CDR3 reads TGTGCCAGCAGCAACCGTTGGCACCTCACAGGTGGCTACACCTTC. It codes for CASSNRWHLTGGYTF. The gene calls are TRBV14 and TRBJ1-2; D may be TRBD1 (5 bases). Germline lookup yields CDR1 SGHDN and CDR2 FVKESK. The length of the CDR3 is 15 residues. The germline V and J ends were trimmed by 5 bases and 7 bases, with 20 bases remaining between them. The full variable domain, with the rest looked up from reference TRBV14 and TRBJ1-2, is EAGVTQFPSHSVIEKGQTVTLRCDPISGHDNLYWYRRVMGKEIKFLLHFVKESKQDESGMPNNRFLAERTGGTYSTLKVQPAELEDSGVYFCASSNRWHLTGGYTFGSGTRLTVV.

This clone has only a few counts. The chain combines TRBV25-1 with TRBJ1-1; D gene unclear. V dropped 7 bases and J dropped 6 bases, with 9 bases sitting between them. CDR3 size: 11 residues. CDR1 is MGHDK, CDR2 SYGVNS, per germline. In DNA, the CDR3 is TGTGCCAGCACGAGACGGGCTGAAGCTTTCTTT. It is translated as CASTRRAEAFF. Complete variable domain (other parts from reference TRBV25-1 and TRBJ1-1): EADIYQTPRYLVIGTGKKITLECSQTMGHDKMYWYQQDPGMELHLIHYSYGVNSTEKGDLSSESTVSRIRTEHFPLTLESARPSHTSQYLCASTRRAEAFFGQGTRLTVV.

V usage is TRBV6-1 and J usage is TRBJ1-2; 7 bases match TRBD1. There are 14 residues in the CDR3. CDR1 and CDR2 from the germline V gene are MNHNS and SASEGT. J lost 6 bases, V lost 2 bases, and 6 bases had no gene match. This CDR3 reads CASSERDSDNGYTF. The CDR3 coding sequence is TGTGCCAGCAGTGAAAGGGACAGTGATAATGGCTACACCTTC.

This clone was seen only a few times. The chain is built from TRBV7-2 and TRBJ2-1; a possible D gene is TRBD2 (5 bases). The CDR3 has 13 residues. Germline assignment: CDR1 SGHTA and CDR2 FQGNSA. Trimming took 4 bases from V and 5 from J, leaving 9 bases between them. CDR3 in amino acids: CASSSGIHNEQFF. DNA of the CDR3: TGTGCCAGCAGCTCCGGGATTCACAATGAGCAGTTCTTC. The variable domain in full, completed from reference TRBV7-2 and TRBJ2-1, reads GAGVSQSPSNKVTEKGKDVELRCDPISGHTALYWYRQSLGQGLEFLIYFQGNSAPDKSGLPSDRFSAERTGGSVSTLTIQRTQQEDSAVYLCASSSGIHNEQFFGPGTRLTVL.

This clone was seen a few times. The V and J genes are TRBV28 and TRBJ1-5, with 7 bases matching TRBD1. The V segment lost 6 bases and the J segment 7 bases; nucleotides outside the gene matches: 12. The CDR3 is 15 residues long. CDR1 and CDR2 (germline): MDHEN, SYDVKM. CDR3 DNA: TGTGCCAGCAGCCTGGTTGCTAGGGGGCCACAGCCCCAGCATTTT. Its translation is CASSLVARGPQPQHF. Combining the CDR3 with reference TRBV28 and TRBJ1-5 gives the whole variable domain DVKVTQSSRYLVKRTGEKVFLECVQDMDHENMFWYRQDPGLGLRLIYFSYDVKMKEKGDIPEGYSVSREKKERFSLILESASTNQTSMYLCASSLVARGPQPQHFGDGTRLSIL.

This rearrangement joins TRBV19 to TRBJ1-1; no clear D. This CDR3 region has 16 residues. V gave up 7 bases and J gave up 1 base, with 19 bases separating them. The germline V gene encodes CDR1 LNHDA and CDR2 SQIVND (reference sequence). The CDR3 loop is CASKSLAQVPNTEAFF. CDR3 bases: TGTGCCAGTAAGTCATTGGCTCAGGTCCCGAACACTGAAGCTTTCTTT.

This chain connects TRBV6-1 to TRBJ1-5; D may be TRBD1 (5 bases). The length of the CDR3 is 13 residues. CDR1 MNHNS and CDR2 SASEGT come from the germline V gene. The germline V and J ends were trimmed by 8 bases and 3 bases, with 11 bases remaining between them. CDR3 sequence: CASADSPNQPQHF. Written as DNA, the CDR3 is TGTGCCAGCGCAGACAGTCCCAATCAGCCCCAGCATTTT.

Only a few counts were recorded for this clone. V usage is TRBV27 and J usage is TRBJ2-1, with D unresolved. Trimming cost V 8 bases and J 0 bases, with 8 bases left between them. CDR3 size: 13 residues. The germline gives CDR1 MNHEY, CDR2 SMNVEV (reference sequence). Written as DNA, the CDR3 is TGTGCCAGCTTCCCTAGCTCCTACAATGAGCAGTTCTTC. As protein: CASFPSSYNEQFF.